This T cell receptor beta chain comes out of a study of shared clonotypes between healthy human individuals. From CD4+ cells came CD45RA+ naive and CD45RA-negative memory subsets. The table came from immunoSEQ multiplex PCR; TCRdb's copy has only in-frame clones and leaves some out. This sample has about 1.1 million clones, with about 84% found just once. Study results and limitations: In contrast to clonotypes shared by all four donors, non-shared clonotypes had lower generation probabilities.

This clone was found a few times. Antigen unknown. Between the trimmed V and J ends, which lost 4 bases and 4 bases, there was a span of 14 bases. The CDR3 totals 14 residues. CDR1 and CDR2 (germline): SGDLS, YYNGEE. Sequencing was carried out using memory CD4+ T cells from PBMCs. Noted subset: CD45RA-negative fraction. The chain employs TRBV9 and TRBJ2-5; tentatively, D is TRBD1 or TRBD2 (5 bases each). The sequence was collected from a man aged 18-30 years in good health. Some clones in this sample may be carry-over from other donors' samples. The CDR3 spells CASSLGGGTETQYF. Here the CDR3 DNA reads TGTGCCAGCAGCCTGGGCGGTGGGACAGAGACCCAGTACTTC.